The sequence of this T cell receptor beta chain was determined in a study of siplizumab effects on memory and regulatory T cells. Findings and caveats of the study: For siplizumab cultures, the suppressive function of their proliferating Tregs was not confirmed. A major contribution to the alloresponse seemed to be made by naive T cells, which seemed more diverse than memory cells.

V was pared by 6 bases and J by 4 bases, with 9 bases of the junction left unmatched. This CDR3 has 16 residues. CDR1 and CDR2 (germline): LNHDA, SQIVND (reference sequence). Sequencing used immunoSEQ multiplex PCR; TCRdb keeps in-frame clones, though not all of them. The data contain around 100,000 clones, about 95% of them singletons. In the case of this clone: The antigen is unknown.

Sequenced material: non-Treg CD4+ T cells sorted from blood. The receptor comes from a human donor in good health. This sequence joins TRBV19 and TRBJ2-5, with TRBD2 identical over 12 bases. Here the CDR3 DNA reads TGTGCCAGTAGGCCCACTGGACTAGCGGGAAGAGAGACCCAGTACTTC. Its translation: CASRPTGLAGRETQYF.